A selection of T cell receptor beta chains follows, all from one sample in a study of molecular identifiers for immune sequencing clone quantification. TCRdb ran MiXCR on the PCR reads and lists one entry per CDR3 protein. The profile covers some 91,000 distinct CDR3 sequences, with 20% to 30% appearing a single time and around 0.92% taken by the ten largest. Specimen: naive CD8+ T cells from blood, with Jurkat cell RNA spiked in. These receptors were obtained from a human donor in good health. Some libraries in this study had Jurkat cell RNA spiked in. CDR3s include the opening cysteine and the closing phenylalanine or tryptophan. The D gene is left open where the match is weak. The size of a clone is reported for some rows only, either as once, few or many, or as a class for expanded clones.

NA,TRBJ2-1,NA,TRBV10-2,CASNALSNAQFF
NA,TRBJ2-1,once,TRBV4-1,CASSQDARPTYNEQFF
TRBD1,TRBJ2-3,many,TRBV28,CASSHRGLGADTQYF
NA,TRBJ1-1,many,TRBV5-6,CASSLRTAWEAFF
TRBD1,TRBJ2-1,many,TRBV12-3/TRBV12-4,CASSDRVGNEQFF
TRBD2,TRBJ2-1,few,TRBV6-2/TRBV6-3,CASSSFRGGRNEQFF
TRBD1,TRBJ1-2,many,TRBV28,CASSRDRGPIYTF
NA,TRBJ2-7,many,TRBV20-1,CSARSRDRTYEQYF
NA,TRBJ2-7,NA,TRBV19,CASSIAPSPGWEQYF
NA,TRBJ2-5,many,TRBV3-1,CASSHGGQETQYF
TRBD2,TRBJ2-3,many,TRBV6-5,CAATAGVADTQYF
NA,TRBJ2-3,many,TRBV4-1,CASSQARPSTDTQYF
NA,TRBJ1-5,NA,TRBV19,CASSIDGGGGQPQHF
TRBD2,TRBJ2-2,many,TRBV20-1,CSARGTSGRVSTGELFF
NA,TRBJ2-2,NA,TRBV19,CASREPTGELFF
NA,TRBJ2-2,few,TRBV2,CASSVSAWIATGELFF
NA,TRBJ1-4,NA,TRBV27,CASSLGGRVGSNEKLFF
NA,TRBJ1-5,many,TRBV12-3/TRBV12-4,CASSLYSNQPQHF
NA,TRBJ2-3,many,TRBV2,CASSGDTSTDTQYF
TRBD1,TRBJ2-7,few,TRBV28,CASNPTGGTYEQYF
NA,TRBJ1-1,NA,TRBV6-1,CASSTPENTEAFF
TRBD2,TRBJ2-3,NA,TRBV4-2,CASCQEELAGGTATDTRYF